Described below is a single T cell receptor (beta chain) sequence and its context. The antigen is undetermined. This entry belongs to a study of PD-1 blockade in classical Hodgkin lymphoma. Study context: Patients were given intravenous nivolumab, 3 mg/kg, every 2 weeks. Findings of the study overall: When set against healthy donors, newly diagnosed patients were reported to show lower baseline TCR diversity. It was CD4+ TCR diversity, not CD8+, that rose significantly by C4D1.

TCRdb's table, derived via immunoSEQ multiplex PCR, lists solely in-frame clones and lacks some. Of around 10,000 clones detected, 60% to 85% appear once; the ten largest clones hold around 23%. The CDR3 sequence is 13 residues long. The V gene's germline CDR1 is LNHDA and CDR2 SQIVND (reference sequence). V gave up 5 bases and J gave up 7 bases; unmatched junction bases: 5. The patients all showed relapse after autologous stem cell transplantation, while their brentuximab vedotin exposure varied. Patients reached a best response of complete response, partial response or progressive disease. Sequenced here: peripheral blood mononuclear cells (PBMCs), sampled at baseline. This chain uses TRBV19 with TRBJ1-5; 7 nucleotides align to TRBD1. This clonotype was sampled from a human donor with classical Hodgkin lymphoma. CDR3: CASSWTGGQPQHF. CDR3 in DNA: TGTGCCAGTAGTTGGACAGGAGGACAGCCCCAGCATTTT. Based on the CDR3 plus reference TRBV19 and TRBJ1-5, the full variable domain is DGGITQSPKYLFRKEGQNVTLSCEQNLNHDAMYWYRQDPGQGLRLIYYSQIVNDFQKGDIAEGYSVSREKKESFPLTVTSAQKNPTAFYLCASSWTGGQPQHFGDGTRLSIL.